This TCR beta chain was captured in a study of siplizumab effects on memory and regulatory T cells. Assay: immunoSEQ multiplex PCR; the TCRdb copy retains only in-frame clones and omits some. The sample consists of around 58,000 clones, 70% to 90% of them appearing once. The J segment lost 7 bases and the V segment lost 5 bases, leaving 9 bases of the junction unmatched. This CDR3 comprises 16 residues. In germline, CDR1 is SEHNR, CDR2 FQNEAQ (reference sequence). General observations from the study: Unstimulated subsets were the mapping target of only a minor fraction of alloreactive clones.

Details on this clone: As yet, its antigen is unknown.

The study took a few donor pairs, and their unstimulated naive, memory, effector memory and TEMRA subsets were sequenced. This clonotype was obtained from a human donor in good health. V is TRBV7-9 and J is TRBJ1-5; 12 nucleotides match TRBD1. Sequenced input: memory CD4+ T cells sorted from blood. CDR3 in DNA: TGTGCCAGCAGCGCCGGGACAGGGGGCATTGGACAGCCCCAGCATTTT. It yields the protein CASSAGTGGIGQPQHF.